This T cell receptor beta chain was sequenced in a study of control samples from healthy donors and cancer patients. This clone was observed a few times. This CDR3 is built from 16 residues. Trimming cost V 3 bases and J 3 bases, with 15 bases left between them. Germline CDR1 MGHRA, CDR2 YSYEKL. TCRdb's copy holds only in-frame clones and misses some; the assay was immunoSEQ multiplex PCR. The repertoire holds about 160,000 clones, with about 87% as singletons. This clonotype originated in a man aged 25-45 years in good health. The rearrangement links TRBV4-1 to TRBJ1-5; the D is unclear. Sequenced sample: blood. CDR3 sequence (DNA): TGCGCCAGCAGCCAGGGTCTAAGGGCCCCCAATCAGCCCCAGCATTTT. It codes for CASSQGLRAPNQPQHF.